This T cell receptor beta chain was identified in a study of PD-1 blockade in classical Hodgkin lymphoma. Generated by immunoSEQ multiplex PCR, the TCRdb table keeps only in-frame clones and is missing some. The sample includes around 30,000 clones, 70% to 90% of them seen just once. Time point: cycle 4 day 1 (C4D1), after six to seven weeks of nivolumab. Every single patient, without exception, relapsed after autologous stem cell transplantation, and brentuximab vedotin exposure varied. The CD4+ T cells used were purified from thawed PBMCs through magnetic negative selection. V lost 5 bases, J lost 2 bases, and 3 bases stayed unmatched. There are 14 residues in the CDR3. Germline V gene data show CDR1 as MNHNY and CDR2 as SVGAGI (reference sequence).

The chain links TRBV6-6 to TRBJ1-2, with 9 positions matching TRBD1. Sequences were derived from CD4+ T cells from blood, sampled before the fourth cycle of nivolumab. This sequence originates from a human donor with classical Hodgkin lymphoma. CDR3 nucleotides: TGTGCCAGCAGTAAGGGACAGGGAAACTATGGCTACACCTTC. It translates to CASSKGQGNYGYTF.